This T cell receptor (beta chain) was sequenced during a study of lymphopenia after photon versus proton radiotherapy. The CDR3 is 14 amino acids. Looked up from germline, CDR1 is SGHTA and CDR2 is FQGNSA. Trimming pared 0 bases from V and 8 bases from J, leaving 11 bases between. The repertoire was sequenced with immunoSEQ multiplex PCR; TCRdb's copy has only in-frame clones and lacks some. The table has approximately 71,000 clones, roughly 93% seen once. The chain recombines TRBV7-2 with TRBJ1-5; D not certain. The sequence derives from a woman between 65 and 79 years old with pancreatic cancer. The starting material was peripheral blood, obtained from a patient treated with photon-based radiotherapy. The CDR3 protein is CASSLAVPTKPQHF. The CDR3 DNA follows: TGTGCCAGCAGCTTAGCTGTTCCGACGAAGCCCCAGCATTTT.